This T cell receptor (beta chain) was identified in a study of shared clonotypes between healthy human individuals. Broader study findings: In four donors, about 5% of naive CD4 clonotypes appeared in common.

The authors split each subset's genomic DNA evenly across several immunoSEQ plates. TCRdb's table, derived via immunoSEQ multiplex PCR, lists solely in-frame clones and lacks some. The sample has about 2 million clones, approximately 95% seen once; the top ten hold 0.95% to 1.5%. CD45RO-negative CD8 cells positively selected for CCR7 made up the naive population, which excluded terminally differentiated effector memory CD45RA+ cells. The CDR3 covers 15 residues. Germline V CDR1 and CDR2: MNHNS, SASEGT. Trimming took off 1 base at V and 2 bases at J, with 12 bases between the two ends. With regard to this clone: Its specificity is unknown.

The rearrangement links TRBV6-1 to TRBJ2-7; D tentatively fits TRBD1 or TRBD2 (7 bases each). The sequenced sample was naive CD8+ T cells sorted from blood. The sequence derives from a man between 18 and 29 years old in good health. The CDR3 region is CASSEEAGGAYEQYF. The CDR3 DNA is TGTGCCAGCAGTGAAGAGGCAGGGGGGGCCTACGAGCAGTACTTC.